This paragraph reports one T cell receptor beta chain. Profiled with immunoSEQ multiplex PCR; TCRdb holds only in-frame clones, not every one. The data show around 53,000 clones, roughly 84% seen once. This sample was taken from a study of OX40 agonist ivuxolimab in advanced cancers. Across the whole study: The drug used for patients, ivuxolimab, was an agonistic anti-OX40 (CD134) antibody.

Germline V gene sequence: CDR1 SGDLS, CDR2 YYNGEE. Trimming at V came to 0 bases and at J to 4 bases, leaving 10 bases not matched to a gene. The CDR3 has 19 residues. The TCR originated in an adult with an advanced solid tumor such as melanoma, head and neck, liver or kidney cancer. This specimen consisted of CD4+ or CD8+ T cells sorted from blood, obtained in a trial of the OX40 agonist ivuxolimab. The rearrangement links TRBV9 to TRBJ2-6; 10 bases are a match to TRBD2. The CDR3 region has the DNA TGTGCCAGCAGCGTAGGGACTAGCGGTCCGGGGGCGGGGGCCAACGTCCTGACTTTC. It is translated as CASSVGTSGPGAGANVLTF. Based on the CDR3 plus reference TRBV9 and TRBJ2-6, the full variable domain is DSGVTQTPKHLITATGQRVTLRCSPRSGDLSVYWYQQSLDQGLQFLIQYYNGEERAKGNILERFSAQQFPDLHSELNLSSLELGDSALYFCASSVGTSGPGAGANVLTFGAGSRLTVL.